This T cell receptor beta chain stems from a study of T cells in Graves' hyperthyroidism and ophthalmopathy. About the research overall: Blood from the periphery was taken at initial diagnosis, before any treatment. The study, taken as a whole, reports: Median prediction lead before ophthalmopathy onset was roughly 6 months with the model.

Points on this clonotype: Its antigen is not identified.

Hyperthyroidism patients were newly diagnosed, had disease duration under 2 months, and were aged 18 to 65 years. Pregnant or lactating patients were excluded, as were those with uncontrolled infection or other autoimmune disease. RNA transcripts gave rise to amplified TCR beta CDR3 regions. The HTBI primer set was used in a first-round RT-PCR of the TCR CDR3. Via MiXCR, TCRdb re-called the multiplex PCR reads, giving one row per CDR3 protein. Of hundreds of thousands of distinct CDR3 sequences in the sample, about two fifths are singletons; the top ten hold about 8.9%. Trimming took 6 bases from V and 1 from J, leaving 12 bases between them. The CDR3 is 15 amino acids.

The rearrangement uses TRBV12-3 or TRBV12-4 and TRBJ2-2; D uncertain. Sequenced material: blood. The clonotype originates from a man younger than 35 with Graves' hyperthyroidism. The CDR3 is CASSQPLGNTGELFF. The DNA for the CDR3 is TGTGCCAGCAGCCAACCTTTAGGGAACACCGGGGAGCTGTTTTTT.